Listed below are T cell receptor beta chains from one sample, sequenced in a study of T-cell reconstitution after alpha-beta-depleted transplantation in children. TCRdb re-derived calls from the PCR reads in MiXCR, one entry per CDR3 protein. Among about 140,000 distinct CDR3 sequences listed, about 9% were seen once. The source was PBMCs, mostly from graft donor cells, collected 180 days after TCRalphabeta/CD19-depleted stem cell transplant. These receptors originate from a female patient between 2 and 15 years old who had a stem cell transplant for congenital amegakaryocytic thrombocytopenia, so the T cells may come from the graft donor. CDR3s include the opening cysteine and the closing phenylalanine or tryptophan. The D gene is left open where the match is weak. Clone size appears in some rows only: once, few, many, or a class for an expanded clone.

cdr3_nt,cdr3_aa,d_call,clone_size,v_call,cdr3_length,j_call
TGCGCCAGTAGACTCAGGGCTGGGGCCAACGTCCTGACTTTC,CASRLRAGANVLTF,-,-,TRBV5-1,14,TRBJ2-6
TGTGCCAGCTACAGCGGCACCGGGGAGCTGTTTTTT,CASYSGTGELFF,-,-,TRBV6-1,12,TRBJ2-2
TGTGCCAGTAGTATAGTTGCAGATACGCAGTATTTT,CASSIVADTQYF,-,-,TRBV19,12,TRBJ2-3
TGTGCCAGCAGCTTTGACAGGGAGGATACGCAGTATTTT,CASSFDREDTQYF,TRBD1,-,TRBV7-2,13,TRBJ2-3
TGTGCCAGCAGCTTCCCTGGGGGCAAAAACATTCAGTACTTC,CASSFPGGKNIQYF,-,many,TRBV7-2,14,TRBJ2-4
TGCAGTGCTACAAGCGGGAGGCCCCGCGGTACGCAGTATTTT,CSATSGRPRGTQYF,TRBD2,many,TRBV20-1,14,TRBJ2-3
TGTGCCAGCAGCGAAGCGGACCCTAGCGACGAGCAGTACTTC,CASSEADPSDEQYF,-,medium-sized,TRBV27,14,TRBJ2-7
TGTGCCTGGAGGGATGACAGGGCTTATGGCTACACCTTC,CAWRDDRAYGYTF,TRBD1,many,TRBV30,13,TRBJ1-2
TGTGCCAGCAGTGTAACCGGACGGACGTTCCAAGAGACCCAGTACTTC,CASSVTGRTFQETQYF,-,many,TRBV28,16,TRBJ2-5
TGCAGTGCTAGCGTCGGAGGGGGGGCACACAATGAGCAGTTCTTC,CSASVGGGAHNEQFF,-,few,TRBV20-1,15,TRBJ2-1
TGTGCCAGCAGTTTTACAGGGGCAGAAAAACTGTTTTTT,CASSFTGAEKLFF,TRBD1,many,TRBV28,13,TRBJ1-4
TGTGCCAGCAGTTACTCGGGGCTCAGGGGGCAAGAGCAGTACTTC,CASSYSGLRGQEQYF,TRBD1,many,TRBV6-5,15,TRBJ2-7
TGCAGCGTTGCCTTATGGGCCCCCTATAACTATGGCTACACCTTC,CSVALWAPYNYGYTF,-,many,TRBV29-1,15,TRBJ1-2
TGTGCCAGCAGGCCCGCGGACAGGTCTAATTCACCCCTCCACTTT,CASRPADRSNSPLHF,TRBD1,many,TRBV6-2/TRBV6-3,15,TRBJ1-6
TGTGCCAGCGGCTCCGGCGCGAACACCGGGGAGCTGTTTTTT,CASGSGANTGELFF,-,-,TRBV16,14,TRBJ2-2
TGTGCCAGCAGCGCCCTAACCTACAATGAGCAGTTCTTC,CASSALTYNEQFF,-,few,TRBV6-2/TRBV6-3,13,TRBJ2-1
TGCGCCAGCAGCCAAGATCGAGCGGGGGGGTATTACAATGAGCAGTTCTTC,CASSQDRAGGYYNEQFF,TRBD2,many,TRBV4-1,17,TRBJ2-1
TGTGCCAGCAGCTTGGCCCCGGCTTCGGGTCACGACGAGCAGTACTTC,CASSLAPASGHDEQYF,-,few,TRBV7-6,16,TRBJ2-7
TGCGCCAGCAGCTTTTCGGATTCGAGGAATGAGCAGTTCTTC,CASSFSDSRNEQFF,-,many,TRBV5-1,14,TRBJ2-1
TGTGCCAGCAGTCCAAGACACTTTCCTAGCAATCAGCCCCAGCATTTT,CASSPRHFPSNQPQHF,-,many,TRBV12-3/TRBV12-4,16,TRBJ1-5
TGTGCCAGCTCACCGACCGGGACAGGGACAGATACGCAGTATTTT,CASSPTGTGTDTQYF,TRBD1,few,TRBV18,15,TRBJ2-3
TGCGCCAGCAACAACGGAAAGGGGGTCCCCTACGAGCAGTACTTC,CASNNGKGVPYEQYF,-,many,TRBV5-1,15,TRBJ2-7